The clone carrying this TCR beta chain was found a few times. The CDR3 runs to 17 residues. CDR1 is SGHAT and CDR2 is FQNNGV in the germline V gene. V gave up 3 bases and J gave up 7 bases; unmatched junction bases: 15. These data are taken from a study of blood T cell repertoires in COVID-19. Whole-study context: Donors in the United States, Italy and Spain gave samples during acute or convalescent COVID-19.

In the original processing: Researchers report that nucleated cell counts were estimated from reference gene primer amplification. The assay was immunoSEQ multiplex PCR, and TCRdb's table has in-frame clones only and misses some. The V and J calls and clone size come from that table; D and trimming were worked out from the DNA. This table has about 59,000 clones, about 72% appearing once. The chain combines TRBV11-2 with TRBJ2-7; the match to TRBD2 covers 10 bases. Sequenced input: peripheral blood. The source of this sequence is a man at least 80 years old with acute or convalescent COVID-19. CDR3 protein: CASSFGRLAGLGGEQYF. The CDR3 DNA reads TGTGCCAGCAGCTTCGGAAGACTAGCGGGCCTCGGGGGAGAGCAGTACTTC.